This passage covers 17 T cell receptor beta chains from one sample sequenced in a study of spatial heterogeneity in lung cancer. Study-level findings and limits: It was found that expanded intratumoral alpha and beta TCR counts tracked tumor mutation counts.

Via MiXCR, TCRdb re-called the 5' RACE reads, giving one row per CDR3 protein. The sample lists about 23,000 distinct CDR3 sequences, 5% to 7.5% seen once, with over 9% in the top ten. Their specific antigens are unknown. The time point is: sample taken at primary tumor resection. Here the sequenced sample was lung tumor tissue, taken at surgery. The receptors shown here come from a male donor with early-stage non-small cell lung cancer.

There are many counts of this clonotype. V and J are TRBV4-1 and TRBJ2-2, with D perhaps TRBD1 (5 bases). Germline loops: CDR1 MGHRA, CDR2 YSYEKL. The CDR3 extends over 14 amino acids. Trimming removed 3 bases from V and 5 bases from J, with 10 bases in between. CDR3 bases: TGCGCCAGCAGCCATATACAGGCTACCGGGGAGCTGTTTTTT. It specifies CASSHIQATGELFF.

This clonotype was seen at least ten times. V gene TRBV12-3 or TRBV12-4 combines with J gene TRBJ2-4, with 9 positions matching TRBD1. J gave up 7 bases and V 4 bases, and 5 bases lay outside the gene matches. The CDR3 length is 14 residues. The CDR3 DNA sequence: TGTGCCAGCAGTTCGGGGACAGGGCGGAACATTCAGTACTTC. As protein: CASSSGTGRNIQYF.

V and J are TRBV19 and TRBJ1-4; D unclear. CDR1 LNHDA and CDR2 SQIVND come from the germline V gene (reference sequence). The CDR3 has 16 amino acids. Trimming removed 7 bases at V and 10 bases at J, with 25 bases between. The CDR3 here is CASTDLQDGSSGKLFF. CDR3 in DNA: TGTGCCAGTACCGACCTCCAAGACGGCTCCTCGGGAAAACTGTTTTTT.

This clonotype was counted at least ten times. The chain carries TRBV20-1 and TRBJ2-7; D remains unclear. The CDR3 runs 10 residues. Germline V gene sequence: CDR1 DFQATT, CDR2 SNEGSKA (reference sequence). V was trimmed by 5 bases and J by 3 bases, leaving 5 bases between them. Written as DNA, the CDR3 is TGCAGTGCTCTGGACTACGAGCAGTACTTC. Translation: CSALDYEQYF.

This clonotype appeared many times. The chain recombines TRBV11-2 with TRBJ1-1, with D uncertain. CDR3 length: 12 amino acids. Germline V CDR1 and CDR2: SGHAT, FQNNGV. The V end lost 3 bases, the J end lost 3 bases, and 5 bases lay between the germline ends. The CDR3 loop reads CASSFLDTEAFF. The CDR3 DNA sequence: TGTGCCAGCAGCTTTCTGGACACTGAAGCTTTCTTT.

The table lists this clonotype with many counts. This sequence joins TRBV7-8 and TRBJ2-1; D perhaps matches TRBD2 (5 bases). V was pared by 5 bases and J by 9 bases, with 11 bases between. The V gene's germline CDR1 is SGHVS and CDR2 FQNEAQ. CDR3 length: 12 amino acids. CDR3 residues: CASSTLGFEQFF. CDR3 DNA sequence: TGTGCCAGCAGCACACTAGGGTTTGAGCAGTTCTTC.

The V gene is TRBV28, the J gene TRBJ2-1; TRBD1 aligns across 7 bases. Germline CDR1 and CDR2: MDHEN and SYDVKM. This CDR3 spans 14 amino acids. Losses at the gene ends were 6 bases for V and 5 bases for J; bases not matched to a gene: 7. The DNA for the CDR3 is TGTGCCAGCAGACTGACAGGGAAACACAATGAGCAGTTCTTC. It codes for CASRLTGKHNEQFF.

This clonotype was found many times. The chain links TRBV20-1 to TRBJ1-5, with D possibly matching TRBD1 (6 bases). V was trimmed by 0 bases and J by 6 bases, leaving 18 bases between them. The germline gives CDR1 DFQATT, CDR2 SNEGSKA (reference sequence). CDR3 length: 16 residues. The CDR3 DNA reads TGCAGTGCTAGAGATCCCGTGGCTAGGGGGGGTCAGCCCCAGCATTTT. Residues: CSARDPVARGGQPQHF.

There are many counts of this clonotype. The rearrangement joins TRBV5-1 to TRBJ1-1; a possible D gene is TRBD1 (5 bases). V was cut by 0 bases and J by 3 bases, with 6 bases left in between. The germline CDR1 and CDR2 sequences are SGHRS and YFSETQ. The CDR3 length is 13 residues. This chain's CDR3 is CASSLVGDTEAFF. Written as DNA, the CDR3 is TGCGCCAGCAGCTTGGTGGGGGACACTGAAGCTTTCTTT.

This clonotype came up a few times. The chain carries TRBV24-1 and TRBJ1-1; D uncertain. V lost 5 bases, J lost 7 bases, and 10 bases lay in between. The CDR3 totals 12 residues. Germline V gene sequence: CDR1 KGHDR, CDR2 SFDVKD. CDR3 nucleotides: TGTGCCACCAGTGGGCCGGGCGTTGAAGCTTTCTTT. Its translation is CATSGPGVEAFF.

This clonotype was detected ten times or more. This chain joins TRBV5-1 and TRBJ2-1; a weak D match, TRBD2 (7 bases). V was shortened by 1 base and J by 10 bases, with 9 bases between the two germline ends. The CDR3 spans 12 residues. Looked up from germline, CDR1 is SGHRS and CDR2 is YFSETQ. The CDR3 DNA reads TGCGCCAGCAGCTTGAGCGGGACAGAGCAGTTCTTC. Protein sequence: CASSLSGTEQFF. The full variable domain, in which reference TRBV5-1 and TRBJ2-1 provide the parts outside the CDR3, is KAGVTQTPRYLIKTRGQQVTLSCSPISGHRSVSWYQQTPGQGLQFLFEYFSETQRNKGNFPGRFSGRQFSNSRSEMNVSTLELGDSALYLCASSLSGTEQFFGPGTRLTVL.

There are many counts of this clonotype. V usage is TRBV12-3 or TRBV12-4 and J usage is TRBJ2-2; 12 nucleotides agree with TRBD1. The CDR3 sequence is 16 residues long. V shed 10 bases, J shed 2 bases, and the junction held 8 bases outside the gene matches. The CDR3 here is CATGGQGAPNTGELFF. The CDR3 DNA sequence: TGTGCCACGGGGGGACAGGGGGCGCCCAACACCGGGGAGCTGTTTTTT.

There are a few counts of this clonotype. This chain connects TRBV20-1 to TRBJ2-5, with D perhaps TRBD2 (5 bases). Germline V gives CDR1 DFQATT, CDR2 SNEGSKA (reference sequence). The CDR3 loop spans 14 amino acids. The V and J ends lost 6 bases and 1 base respectively, with 15 bases between them. For the CDR3, the DNA is TGCAGTGCCACTAGGACGGCCGCCCAAGAGACCCAGTACTTC. Amino acids: CSATRTAAQETQYF.

This clonotype was picked up many times. The chain has TRBV5-1 and TRBJ2-7; 7 positions match TRBD1. In germline, CDR1 is SGHRS, CDR2 YFSETQ. The CDR3 loop spans 15 amino acids. The ends lost 1 base at V and 4 bases at J; junction bases unmatched: 8. The CDR3 nucleotides read TGCGCCAGCAGCTTGCGGGGACAGTTGAGATACGAGCAGTACTTC. It codes for CASSLRGQLRYEQYF.

This clonotype was counted many times. The chain couples TRBV6-6 to TRBJ2-1; 7 bases map to TRBD1. CDR3 length: 14 residues. The germline CDR1 and CDR2 sequences are MNHNY and SVGAGI (reference sequence). J lost 7 bases, V lost 6 bases, and 9 bases had no gene match. The CDR3 DNA reads as TGTGCCAGCAGAAGGGACAGCTCGCGGAATGAGCAGTTCTTC. It is translated as CASRRDSSRNEQFF.

Many counts were recorded for this clonotype. The V gene is TRBV10-3, the J gene TRBJ2-7; a possible D gene is TRBD1 (5 bases). The germline CDR1 and CDR2 sequences are ENHRY and SYGVKD. V was cut by 4 bases and J by 9 bases, with 22 bases left in between. This CDR3 is built from 15 residues. The chain's CDR3 is CAISAGSLSPQGQYF. The CDR3 nucleotides are TGTGCCATCAGTGCAGGGTCCCTCTCTCCCCAAGGGCAGTACTTC.

This clonotype was picked up many times. The chain is built from TRBV7-2 and TRBJ2-3, with TRBD2 matching 12 bases. Germline V CDR1 and CDR2: SGHTA, FQGNSA. With 0 bases clipped from V and 5 bases from J, the junction kept 6 bases outside the gene matches. The CDR3 has 17 amino acids. In DNA, the CDR3 is TGTGCCAGCAGCTTAGCGCCGACTAGCGGGAGAGTAGATACGCAGTATTTT. As protein: CASSLAPTSGRVDTQYF.